This T cell receptor (beta chain) was captured in a study of T-cell reconstitution after alpha-beta-depleted transplantation in children. Germline loops: CDR1 MNHNS, CDR2 SASEGT. The CDR3 is 13 amino acids. Germline trimming cut 3 bases from V and 6 bases from J; bases unmatched to any gene: 4. Preparation of the TCRbeta library used unique molecular identifiers. MiXCR, run by TCRdb on the PCR reads, gives a single entry per CDR3 protein. This sample has around 440,000 distinct CDR3 sequences, with roughly 17% found just once. General study points: Among T cells one year after transplant, newly produced cells accounted for most counts and diversity.

This clonotype has just a few counts. Its antigen is unidentified. The V and J genes are TRBV6-1 and TRBJ1-1; 7 bases align to TRBD1. The sequencing here drew on PBMCs, mostly from graft donor cells, taken 360 days after TCRalphabeta/CD19-depleted stem cell transplant. The clonotype was recovered from a boy younger than two who had a stem cell transplant for Wiskott-Aldrich syndrome, so the T cells may come from the graft donor. CDR3 amino acids: CASSEYRGAEAFF. CDR3 in DNA: TGTGCCAGCAGTGAGTACAGGGGCGCTGAAGCTTTCTTT.